This T cell receptor beta chain was observed in a study of blood T cell repertoires in COVID-19. Study in general: PBMCs, B-cell-depleted T cells, or T cells provided the cDNA or gDNA that made up the material.

Per the authors' pipeline: Amplification with reference gene primers provided the estimates of nucleated cell counts. Assay used: immunoSEQ multiplex PCR; TCRdb lists only in-frame clones, some missing. V and J calls and clone size are copied from that table; D and trimming were computed from the DNA. The sample records about 260,000 clones, over 75% being singletons. V was clipped by 5 bases and J by 11 bases, with 11 bases between them. The CDR3 is 11 amino acids. CDR1 and CDR2 from the germline V gene are MNHEY and SVGEGT. Sequenced material: peripheral blood. The receptor was derived from a woman between 70 and 85 years old with COVID-19, enrolled during active disease. This chain links TRBV6-2 or TRBV6-3 with TRBJ2-3, with D uncertain. CDR3: CASSNSLGQYF. The CDR3 coding sequence is TGTGCCAGCAGTAATTCCCTCGGGCAGTATTTT.